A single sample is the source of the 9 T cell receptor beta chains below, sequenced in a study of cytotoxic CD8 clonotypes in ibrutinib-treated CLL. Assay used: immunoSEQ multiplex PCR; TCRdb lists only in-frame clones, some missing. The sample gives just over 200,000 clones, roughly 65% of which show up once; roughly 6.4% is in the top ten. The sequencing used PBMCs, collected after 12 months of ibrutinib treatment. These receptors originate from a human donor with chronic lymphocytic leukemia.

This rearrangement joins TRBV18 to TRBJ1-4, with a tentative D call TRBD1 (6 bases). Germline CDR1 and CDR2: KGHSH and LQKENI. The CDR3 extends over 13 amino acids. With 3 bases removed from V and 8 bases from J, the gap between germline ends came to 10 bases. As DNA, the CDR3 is TGTGCCAGCTCACCCGGACAGAGAGAAAAACTGTTTTTT. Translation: CASSPGQREKLFF.

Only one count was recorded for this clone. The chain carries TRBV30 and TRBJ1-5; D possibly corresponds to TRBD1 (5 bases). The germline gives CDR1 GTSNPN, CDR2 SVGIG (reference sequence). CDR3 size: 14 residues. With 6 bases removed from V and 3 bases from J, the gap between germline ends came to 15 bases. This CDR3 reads CACQGKRDNQPQHF. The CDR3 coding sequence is TGTGCCTGCCAGGGTAAGAGGGACAATCAGCCCCAGCATTTT.

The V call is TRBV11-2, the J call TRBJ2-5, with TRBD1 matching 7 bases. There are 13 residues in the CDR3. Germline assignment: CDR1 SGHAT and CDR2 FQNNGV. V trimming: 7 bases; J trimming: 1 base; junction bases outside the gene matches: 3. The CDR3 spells CASTTGAQETQYF. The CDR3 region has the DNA TGTGCCAGCACAACAGGGGCCCAAGAGACCCAGTACTTC.

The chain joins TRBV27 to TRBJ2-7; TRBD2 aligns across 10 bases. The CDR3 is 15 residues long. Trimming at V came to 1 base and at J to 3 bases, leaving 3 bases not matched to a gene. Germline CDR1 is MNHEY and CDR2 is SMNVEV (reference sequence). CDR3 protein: CASSLLAGGIYEQYF. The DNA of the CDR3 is TGTGCCAGCAGTTTATTAGCGGGAGGTATCTACGAGCAGTACTTC.

The CDR3 nucleotides are TGTGCCAGCAGCCCTAGGACAGGTCGCATGAACACTGAAGCTTTCTTT. Residues: CASSPRTGRMNTEAFF. The J gene is TRBJ1-1, the V gene TRBV7-2, with 7 bases matching TRBD1. Losses at the gene ends were 5 bases for V and 0 bases for J; bases not matched to a gene: 9. This CDR3 comprises 16 residues. From germline, CDR1 is SGHTA and CDR2 FQGNSA. Full variable domain (remainder filled in from reference TRBV7-2 and TRBJ1-1): GAGVSQSPSNKVTEKGKDVELRCDPISGHTALYWYRQSLGQGLEFLIYFQGNSAPDKSGLPSDRFSAERTGGSVSTLTIQRTQQEDSAVYLCASSPRTGRMNTEAFFGQGTRLTVV.

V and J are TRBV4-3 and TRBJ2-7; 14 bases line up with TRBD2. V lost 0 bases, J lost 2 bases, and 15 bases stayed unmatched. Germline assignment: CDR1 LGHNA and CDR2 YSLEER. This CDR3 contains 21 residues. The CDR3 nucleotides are TGCGCCAGCAGCCAAGATGTATTTTGGGGACTAGCGGGAGAAGCTGCCTACGAGCAGTACTTC. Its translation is CASSQDVFWGLAGEAAYEQYF.

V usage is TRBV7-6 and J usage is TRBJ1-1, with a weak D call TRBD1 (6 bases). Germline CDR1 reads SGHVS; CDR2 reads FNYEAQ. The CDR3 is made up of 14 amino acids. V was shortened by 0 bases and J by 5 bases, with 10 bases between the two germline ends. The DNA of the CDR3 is TGTGCCAGCAGCTTAGCGCTAGGACAGACTGAAGCTTTCTTT. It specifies CASSLALGQTEAFF.

The CDR3 here is CASSLGYSSYEQYF. The CDR3 coding sequence is TGTGCCAGCAGCTTAGGTTACAGCTCCTACGAGCAGTACTTC. This sequence joins TRBV7-9 and TRBJ2-7; D gene uncertain. CDR1 and CDR2 from the germline V gene are SEHNR and FQNEAQ (reference sequence). The CDR3 length is 14 residues. The V and J ends lost 1 base and 0 bases respectively, with 7 bases between them.

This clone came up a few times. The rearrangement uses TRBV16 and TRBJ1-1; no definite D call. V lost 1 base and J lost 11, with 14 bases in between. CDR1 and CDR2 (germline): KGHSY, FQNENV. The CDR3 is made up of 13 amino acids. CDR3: CASSQWVGSWAFF. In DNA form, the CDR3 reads TGTGCCAGCAGCCAATGGGTAGGAAGCTGGGCTTTCTTT.